This passage covers 28 T cell receptor beta chains from one sample sequenced in a study of cytomegalovirus exposure and HLA in healthy donors. The PCR had 60 Vbeta and 13 Jbeta primers. Clones were sequenced by immunoSEQ multiplex PCR, and TCRdb holds only the in-frame ones, with some missing. The sample has 150,000 to 200,000 clones, roughly 73% seen once; the top ten hold about 1.7%. Sequenced sample: PBMCs. Receptors were obtained from a woman in her twenties or thirties in good health and CMV-seronegative.

This chain joins TRBV6-4 and TRBJ2-7, with D perhaps TRBD1 (6 bases). Germline V gene data show CDR1 as MRHNA and CDR2 as SNTAGT. CDR3 length: 16 residues. The V end was cut by 7 bases, the J end by 8 bases, with 27 bases between. The CDR3 spells CASILLSRGQKGQQYF. The CDR3 DNA sequence: TGTGCCAGCATTTTACTTTCCAGGGGCCAAAAGGGGCAGCAGTACTTC.

The chain employs TRBV5-6 and TRBJ1-1; D unresolved. This CDR3 has 13 amino acids. V was clipped by 2 bases and J by 3 bases, with 8 bases between them. The germline gives CDR1 SGHDT, CDR2 YYEEEE. This chain's CDR3 is CASSFGRDTEAFF. The CDR3 coding sequence is TGTGCCAGCAGCTTTGGGCGGGACACTGAAGCTTTCTTT.

The V and J genes are TRBV2 and TRBJ1-1; TRBD1 is a possible D gene (5 bases). Between the trimmed V and J ends, which lost 7 bases and 4 bases, there was a span of 19 bases. Germline-derived CDR1 and CDR2 are SNHLY and FYNNEI. The CDR3 is 15 amino acids. CDR3 residues: CASTGGLLWGTEAFF. CDR3 DNA: TGTGCCAGCACCGGGGGTCTCCTCTGGGGCACTGAAGCTTTCTTT.

The chain couples TRBV4-1 to TRBJ2-7; TRBD2 aligns across 10 bases. Trimming removed 0 bases from V and 4 bases from J; junction bases left unmatched: 6. Germline V lookup: CDR1 MGHRA, CDR2 YSYEKL. The CDR3 has 16 amino acids. The CDR3 protein is CASSQDSSGRAYEQYF. The CDR3, as DNA: TGCGCCAGCAGCCAAGATTCGAGCGGGAGGGCTTACGAGCAGTACTTC.

V usage is TRBV5-5 and J usage is TRBJ1-4, with 8 bases matching TRBD1. CDR1 and CDR2 from the germline V gene are SGHKS and YYEKEE (reference sequence). This CDR3 region has 14 residues. Trimming took 5 bases from V and 5 from J; bases not matched to a gene: 5. Here the CDR3 DNA reads TGTGCCAGCAGTTACCAGGGGGCGAATGAAAAACTGTTTTTT. Encoded protein: CASSYQGANEKLFF.

The chain couples TRBV7-2 to TRBJ2-1; 12 bases are a match to TRBD2. The CDR3 runs to 17 residues. With 2 bases clipped from V and 10 bases from J, the junction kept 12 bases outside the gene matches. Per germline, CDR1 SGHTA and CDR2 FQGNSA. CDR3 protein: CASSLSAPTSGGGEQFF. The CDR3 region has the DNA TGTGCCAGCAGCTTATCCGCGCCGACTAGCGGGGGAGGGGAGCAGTTCTTC.

The chain is built from TRBV9 and TRBJ2-2, with D possibly matching TRBD2 (5 bases). Trimming removed 4 bases from V and 7 bases from J, with 11 bases in between. The CDR3 is 13 residues long. Germline V gene sequence: CDR1 SGDLS, CDR2 YYNGEE. CDR3 nucleotide sequence: TGTGCCAGCAGCTACGGGATGGTCGGGGAGCTGTTTTTT. Amino acids: CASSYGMVGELFF.

This clone came up a few times. DNA for the CDR3: TGTGCCAGCAGCCCGGACAGGAACAATGAGCAGTTCTTC. As protein: CASSPDRNNEQFF. V gene TRBV7-3 combines with J gene TRBJ2-1, with 7 bases aligning to TRBD1. Germline V gene lookup returns CDR1 SGHTA and CDR2 FQGTGA. Losses at the gene ends were 5 bases for V and 5 bases for J; bases not matched to a gene: 3. CDR3 size: 13 residues.

This sequence joins TRBV28 and TRBJ1-1, with TRBD1 as a possible D gene (6 bases). The CDR3 has 15 amino acids. V was clipped by 3 bases and J by 5 bases, with 16 bases between them. Germline lookup yields CDR1 MDHEN and CDR2 SYDVKM. The CDR3 region is CASSLAGAVETEAFF. CDR3 coding DNA: TGTGCCAGCAGTTTGGCAGGGGCGGTCGAGACTGAAGCTTTCTTT.

V usage is TRBV19 and J usage is TRBJ1-5; TRBD1 might be the D (5 bases). Trimming cost V 11 bases and J 3 bases, with 8 bases left between them. CDR3 length equals 11 residues. Germline V lookup: CDR1 LNHDA, CDR2 SQIVND (reference sequence). The CDR3 DNA reads as TGTGCCGGGGGGATCAATCAGCCCCAGCATTTT. Its protein is CAGGINQPQHF. Looking up the rest from reference TRBV19 and TRBJ1-5 gives the full variable domain: DGGITQSPKYLFRKEGQNVTLSCEQNLNHDAMYWYRQDPGQGLRLIYYSQIVNDFQKGDIAEGYSVSREKKESFPLTVTSAQKNPTAFYLCAGGINQPQHFGDGTRLSIL.

V is TRBV7-2 and J is TRBJ2-3; 9 positions agree with TRBD2. The CDR3 length is 16 residues. Losses at the gene ends were 5 bases for V and 1 base for J; bases not matched to a gene: 7. Germline loops: CDR1 SGHTA, CDR2 FQGNSA. Here the CDR3 reads CASSLRGGGGTDTQYF. The DNA for the CDR3 is TGTGCCAGCAGCCTAAGGGGCGGGGGGGGCACAGATACGCAGTATTTT.

The CDR3 reads CASSFVGDGYTF. The DNA of the CDR3 is TGTGCCAGCAGTTTTGTAGGGGATGGCTACACCTTC. The chain carries TRBV28 and TRBJ1-2; TRBD1 might be the D (5 bases). The ends were cut back, 3 bases at V and 6 bases at J, with 8 bases in the middle. This CDR3 contains 12 residues. Germline loops: CDR1 MDHEN, CDR2 SYDVKM.

On this clone: Other DNA sequences in this specimen translate into the identical CDR3. The chain links TRBV5-6 to TRBJ2-1, with 7 bases fitting TRBD1. The germline CDR1 and CDR2 sequences are SGHDT and YYEEEE. The trim removed 4 bases at V and 8 bases at J, leaving 12 bases unmatched. The CDR3 contains 15 residues. CDR3 bases: TGTGCCAGCAGCCTACGGGACAGAGTTGTTGATGAGCAGTTCTTC. This gives the protein CASSLRDRVVDEQFF.

The chain is built from TRBV29-1 and TRBJ2-7; D perhaps matches TRBD1 (6 bases). The CDR3 covers 14 residues. Trimming took 1 base from V and 1 from J, leaving 11 bases between them. Germline V gene lookup returns CDR1 SQVTM and CDR2 ANQGSEA. CDR3: CSVEVRGYSYEQYF. CDR3 coding DNA: TGCAGCGTTGAAGTCAGGGGTTATTCCTACGAGCAGTACTTC.

V gene TRBV2 combines with J gene TRBJ2-3, with a tentative D call TRBD1 (6 bases). CDR1 SNHLY and CDR2 FYNNEI come from the germline V gene. Trimming took 5 bases from V and 4 from J, leaving 25 bases between them. The CDR3 length is 18 residues. The CDR3 sequence is CASSFPPSRTVFPDTQYF. CDR3 DNA sequence: TGTGCCAGCAGTTTCCCCCCATCCCGGACAGTTTTTCCAGATACGCAGTATTTT.

This clone was observed a handful of times. This rearrangement joins TRBV5-6 to TRBJ2-7; D not certain. The CDR3 covers 15 residues. Between the trimmed V and J ends, which lost 0 bases and 0 bases, there was a span of 10 bases. Germline CDR1 and CDR2: SGHDT and YYEEEE. The CDR3: CASSLDTGFSYEQYF. The CDR3 nucleotides read TGTGCCAGCAGCTTGGATACGGGTTTCTCCTACGAGCAGTACTTC.

This clone has just a few counts. The V call is TRBV6-5, the J call TRBJ2-7; 10 bases are shared with TRBD1. This CDR3 is 16 amino acids long. Germline values: CDR1 MNHEY, CDR2 SVGAGI. V shed 4 bases and J 6 bases; nucleotides not matched to a gene: 12. The CDR3 reads CASSSRNGTGVCEQYF. CDR3 DNA: TGTGCCAGCAGTTCCCGCAACGGGACAGGGGTCTGCGAGCAGTACTTC.

This rearrangement joins TRBV9 to TRBJ2-2; TRBD1 matches 7 bases. Trimming cost V 4 bases and J 1 base; bases outside gene matches: 7. The CDR3 is 16 amino acids. Per germline, CDR1 SGDLS and CDR2 YYNGEE. CDR3 nucleotides: TGTGCCAGCAGCCCCTCAGGGACAGTGAACACCGGGGAGCTGTTTTTT. Its protein product is CASSPSGTVNTGELFF.

The chain recombines TRBV7-9 with TRBJ2-7; 9 nucleotides line up with TRBD2. There are 16 residues in the CDR3. Per germline, CDR1 SEHNR and CDR2 FQNEAQ (reference sequence). Trimming removed 3 bases from V and 2 bases from J; junction bases left unmatched: 8. The chain's CDR3 is CASSFRLSGGTYEQYF. The CDR3 nucleotides are TGTGCCAGCAGCTTCAGGTTAAGCGGGGGGACCTACGAGCAGTACTTC.

The CDR3 bases are TGTGCCAGCAGCTTAGCGGGACAGGGTAGCTATGGCTACACCTTC. It encodes CASSLAGQGSYGYTF. V usage is TRBV7-2 and J usage is TRBJ1-2, with 9 bases lining up with TRBD1. Germline lookup yields CDR1 SGHTA and CDR2 FQGNSA. This CDR3 region has 15 residues. J gave up 4 bases and V 0 bases, and 3 bases lay outside the gene matches.

This rearrangement joins TRBV7-2 to TRBJ2-5; possible D gene TRBD2, 6 bases. Trimming cost V 3 bases and J 4 bases, with 12 bases left between them. Germline CDR1 and CDR2: SGHTA and FQGNSA. The CDR3 spans 14 residues. CDR3 amino acids: CASSLWRGGETQYF. The CDR3 DNA sequence: TGTGCCAGCAGCTTGTGGCGGGGAGGAGAGACCCAGTACTTC. Using reference TRBV7-2 and TRBJ2-5 for the parts outside the CDR3, the full variable domain is GAGVSQSPSNKVTEKGKDVELRCDPISGHTALYWYRQSLGQGLEFLIYFQGNSAPDKSGLPSDRFSAERTGGSVSTLTIQRTQQEDSAVYLCASSLWRGGETQYFGPGTRLLVL.

This clone was counted a few times. The rearrangement links TRBV30 to TRBJ2-3; 9 nucleotides match TRBD2. V was pared by 2 bases and J by 6 bases, with 3 bases of the junction left unmatched. This CDR3 is 13 amino acids long. Germline V lookup: CDR1 GTSNPN, CDR2 SVGIG (reference sequence). Here the CDR3 DNA reads TGTGCCTGGAGTCAGCGGGGGGCGGATACGCAGTATTTT. It yields the protein CAWSQRGADTQYF.

This clone was counted a single time. The CDR3 region has the DNA TGCGCCAGCAGCCAAGCCCTAAGGGGCATGAACAATGAGCAGTTCTTC. Residues: CASSQALRGMNNEQFF. This chain uses TRBV4-1 with TRBJ2-1; perhaps TRBD1 as D (5 bases). The CDR3 extends over 16 amino acids. Trimming took 1 base from V and 5 from J, leaving 15 bases between them. Germline V lookup: CDR1 MGHRA, CDR2 YSYEKL.

V gene TRBV19 combines with J gene TRBJ1-2; D ambiguous. The germline V gene has CDR1 LNHDA and CDR2 SQIVND (reference sequence). Trimming pared 5 bases from V and 4 bases from J, leaving 11 bases between. CDR3 length: 13 amino acids. The chain's CDR3 is CASSQRDFYGYTF. CDR3 coding DNA: TGTGCCAGTAGTCAGAGGGATTTCTATGGCTACACCTTC.

The chain links TRBV5-5 to TRBJ2-7; 8 bases match TRBD1. Trimming cost V 4 bases and J 7 bases; bases outside gene matches: 13. The germline V gene encodes CDR1 SGHKS and CDR2 YYEKEE (reference sequence). The CDR3 totals 15 residues. The CDR3 DNA reads as TGTGCCAGCAGCATAGACGTAGGACAGGGCTGGGAGCAGTACTTC. Translation: CASSIDVGQGWEQYF.

This chain joins TRBV2 and TRBJ1-4; TRBD1 matches at 8 bases. The CDR3 covers 12 residues. Per germline, CDR1 SNHLY and CDR2 FYNNEI. The V and J ends lost 6 bases and 15 bases, in that order; junction bases with no gene match: 9. The CDR3 sequence: CASSAGGRRLFF. Written as DNA, the CDR3 is TGTGCCAGCAGCGCAGGGGGCAGGAGGTTGTTTTTT.

J is TRBJ2-7 and V is TRBV4-3; 9 nucleotides align to TRBD2. The germline V gene has CDR1 LGHNA and CDR2 YSLEER. The CDR3 extends over 15 amino acids. The junction had 5 bases not matched to a gene; V was cut back by 2 bases and J by 3 bases. This CDR3 reads CASSQIAGVGYEQYF. The CDR3 nucleotides read TGCGCCAGCAGCCAAATAGCGGGAGTAGGCTACGAGCAGTACTTC.

The V and J genes are TRBV2 and TRBJ1-2; 8 bases align to TRBD1. The CDR3 spans 15 residues. Per germline, CDR1 SNHLY and CDR2 FYNNEI. The ends lost 3 bases at V and 7 bases at J; junction bases unmatched: 10. CDR3 sequence reads: CASSELDRDGGGYTF. The CDR3 DNA reads as TGTGCCAGCAGTGAGTTGGACAGGGACGGTGGTGGCTACACCTTC.